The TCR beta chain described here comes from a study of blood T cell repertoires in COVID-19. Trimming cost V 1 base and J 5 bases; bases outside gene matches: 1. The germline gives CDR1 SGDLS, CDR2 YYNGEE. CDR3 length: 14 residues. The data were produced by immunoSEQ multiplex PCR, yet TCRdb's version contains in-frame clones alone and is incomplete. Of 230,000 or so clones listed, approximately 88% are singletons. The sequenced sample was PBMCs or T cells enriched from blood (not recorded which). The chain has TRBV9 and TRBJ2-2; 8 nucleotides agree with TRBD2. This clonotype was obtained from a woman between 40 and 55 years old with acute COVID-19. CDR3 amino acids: CASSVSSGTGELFF. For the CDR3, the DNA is TGTGCCAGCAGCGTATCTAGCGGGACCGGGGAGCTGTTTTTT.